Following are 18 T cell receptor beta chains from one sample sequenced in a study of CXCR3-negative and CXCR3-positive naive CD8 T cells. The authors prepared UMI-labeled TRB cDNA libraries by 5' RACE. TCRdb reprocessed the 5' RACE reads, with one entry per CDR3 protein and no DNA. This sample's table reports roughly 100,000 distinct CDR3 sequences. These receptors have no identified antigens. Study observations and caveats: Naive CXCR3-positive cells had TRB CDR3s more hydrophobic than those of CXCR3-negative naive cells.

Specimen: naive CXCR3+ CD8+ T cells from blood. The sample's subset: CD45RO-CCR7+CD27+CD95- naive CD8+ T cells expressing CXCR3 (TNR3+). All receptors come from a human donor in good health. Some clones in this sample may be carry-over from other donors' samples.

The chain joins TRBV29-1 to TRBJ2-5. CDR1 is SQVTM, CDR2 ANQGSEA, per germline. CDR3 size: 12 residues. The CDR3 sequence: CSVDVVGETQYF.

CDR3: CASSHLMRGTYEQYF. The chain employs TRBV14 and TRBJ2-7; TCRdb outputs TRBD2, but without DNA this stays unchecked. The germline gives CDR1 SGHDN, CDR2 FVKESK. The CDR3 is made up of 15 amino acids.

The chain employs TRBV28 and TRBJ2-3; TCRdb designates TRBD1, a call that cannot be tested without DNA. CDR1 is MDHEN, CDR2 SYDVKM, per germline. CDR3 length: 16 residues. The CDR3 is CASSSLSNSYTDTQYF.

V and J are TRBV7-9 and TRBJ2-1; TCRdb names TRBD2, which stays unverified in the absence of DNA. The CDR3 spans 15 residues. The V gene's germline CDR1 is SEHNR and CDR2 FQNEAQ (reference sequence). This chain's CDR3 is CASSDRDFSYNEQFF. The full variable domain, rest sourced from reference TRBV7-9 and TRBJ2-1, is DTGVSQNPRHKITKRGQNVTFRCDPISEHNRLYWYRQTLGQGPEFLTYFQNEAQLEKSRLLSDRFSAERPKGSFSTLEIQRTEQGDSAMYLCASSDRDFSYNEQFFGPGTRLTVL.

The rearrangement joins TRBV12-3 or TRBV12-4 to TRBJ2-2. CDR3 size: 14 residues. CDR3 amino acids: CASSLSTIAGELFF.

The rearrangement uses TRBV11-2 and TRBJ2-1. The germline gives CDR1 SGHAT, CDR2 FQNNGV. CDR3 length: 15 residues. The chain's CDR3 is CASSAEVGIRNEQFF.

V gene TRBV30 combines with J gene TRBJ1-3. The CDR3 contains 13 residues. Germline CDR1 GTSNPN, CDR2 SVGIG (reference sequence). CDR3 protein: CAWSFESGNTIYF.

V usage is TRBV18 and J usage is TRBJ2-6. Germline V CDR1 and CDR2: KGHSH, LQKENI. CDR3 length equals 18 residues. The CDR3 reads CASSTTVGRSSGANVLTF.

This sequence joins TRBV5-1 and TRBJ2-7. The germline CDR1 and CDR2 sequences are SGHRS and YFSETQ. CDR3 length equals 13 residues. The CDR3 region is CASSFRSYDEQYF.

The rearrangement joins TRBV7-9 to TRBJ1-5. CDR3 size: 15 residues. Germline V gene data show CDR1 as SEHNR and CDR2 as FQNEAQ (reference sequence). The CDR3 sequence: CASSRNGVSNQPQHF.

The chain employs TRBV7-3 and TRBJ2-1; TCRdb indicates TRBD1, and absent DNA this call remains unverified. Germline values: CDR1 SGHTA, CDR2 FQGTGA. This CDR3 has 16 amino acids. CDR3 loop: CASSLLPGISYNEQFF.

This sequence joins TRBV5-6 and TRBJ2-1; the D call of TRBD1 rests on TCRdb alone, since no DNA is present to check it. Germline V gene data show CDR1 as SGHDT and CDR2 as YYEEEE. The CDR3 is made up of 12 amino acids. CDR3 amino acids: CASRHGGLEQFF.

This chain links TRBV5-1 with TRBJ2-7; the D gene TCRdb calls, TRBD2, cannot be checked with no DNA. Germline assignment: CDR1 SGHRS and CDR2 YFSETQ. The CDR3 is 18 residues long. The CDR3 reads CASSSGLAGGPSSYEQYF.

J is TRBJ1-1 and V is TRBV12-5; checking the TCRdb D call of TRBD1 is not possible without DNA. Germline CDR1 and CDR2: LGHNT and FRNRAP. The CDR3 extends over 15 amino acids. CDR3 amino acids: CASGLAQGRNTEAFF.

V usage is TRBV7-6 and J usage is TRBJ1-1; with no DNA, the TCRdb D assignment of TRBD1 cannot be verified. The CDR3 sequence is 17 residues long. Germline loops: CDR1 SGHVS, CDR2 FNYEAQ. CDR3 amino acids: CASSLHTLGTANTEAFF.

V and J are TRBV10-3 and TRBJ2-3; TCRdb's D gene call, TRBD2, goes unchecked for lack of DNA. The V gene's germline CDR1 is ENHRY and CDR2 SYGVKD. CDR3 length: 16 amino acids. CDR3 residues: CAIGESPAGGGDTQYF.

The rearrangement links TRBV12-3 or TRBV12-4 to TRBJ2-1; lacking DNA, the TRBD2 call made by TCRdb goes unchecked. CDR3 length: 14 amino acids. The CDR3 sequence: CASSRLAGGNEQFF.

The chain uses TRBV4-2 and TRBJ2-7; without DNA, the TCRdb call of TRBD2 cannot be checked. CDR3 length equals 15 residues. Germline CDR1 LGHNA, CDR2 YNFKEQ. This CDR3 reads CASSQDASAIYEQYF.